Below, 21 T cell receptor beta chains from the same sample are listed, as sequenced in a study of circulating tumor DNA in untreated peripheral T-cell lymphoma. Only in-frame clones appear in the TCRdb table, and some are missing; sequencing was by immunoSEQ multiplex PCR. The sample lists approximately 6,600 clones, 60% to 80% seen once, with roughly 52% in the top ten. The sequenced material came from tumor tissue. These receptors all stem from a human donor with peripheral T-cell lymphoma.

This clone occurred a few times. The chain has TRBV19 and TRBJ2-1; TRBD2 agrees at 14 bases. The V gene's germline CDR1 is LNHDA and CDR2 SQIVND (reference sequence). V lost 6 bases to trimming and J lost 12 bases; unmatched junction nucleotides: 10. The CDR3 has 15 amino acids. This CDR3 reads CASSPGLAGVSVQFF. Here the CDR3 DNA reads TGTGCCAGTAGCCCGGGACTAGCGGGGGTGAGCGTGCAGTTCTTC.

This chain connects TRBV19 to TRBJ2-3; perhaps TRBD2 as D (6 bases). CDR1 is LNHDA, CDR2 SQIVND, per germline (reference sequence). V was trimmed by 3 bases and J by 1 base, leaving 11 bases between them. The CDR3 runs 15 residues. In DNA form, the CDR3 reads TGTGCCAGTAGTATGAAGGCGGGACGCACAGATACGCAGTATTTT. Amino acid sequence: CASSMKAGRTDTQYF.

This sequence joins TRBV18 and TRBJ2-2; TRBD2 aligns across 8 bases. The CDR3 is made up of 16 amino acids. With V trimmed by 0 bases and J by 5 bases, 5 bases remained unmatched. Per the germline V gene, CDR1 is KGHSH and CDR2 is LQKENI. CDR3: CASSPPAGGLTGELFF. Here the CDR3 DNA reads TGTGCCAGCTCACCACCGGCGGGAGGCCTGACCGGGGAGCTGTTTTTT.

This clone was counted a few times. The gene calls are TRBV18 and TRBJ1-6, with D uncertain. The CDR3 is 13 amino acids. Between the trimmed V and J ends, which lost 2 bases and 8 bases, there was a span of 7 bases. The germline gives CDR1 KGHSH, CDR2 LQKENI. The CDR3 reads CASSPVSDSPLHF. The CDR3 region has the DNA TGTGCCAGCTCACCAGTATCCGATTCACCCCTCCACTTT.

This clone showed up just once. The chain combines TRBV11-3 with TRBJ2-7; D may be TRBD1 (6 bases). CDR3 size: 14 residues. CDR1 SGHNT and CDR2 YENEEA come from the germline V gene. The ends were cut back, 3 bases at V and 7 bases at J, with 16 bases in the middle. The CDR3 spells CASSFGQGPYEQYF. Written as DNA, the CDR3 is TGTGCCAGCAGCTTCGGGCAGGGGCCATATGAGCAGTACTTC.

V gene TRBV11-3 combines with J gene TRBJ2-7; a possible D gene is TRBD2 (6 bases). The CDR3 sequence is 14 residues long. Germline-derived CDR1 and CDR2 are SGHNT and YENEEA. Trimming stripped 1 base from V and 4 bases from J, with 11 bases between. For the CDR3, the DNA is TGTGCCAGCAGCTTAGGCGGGGCACTTTACGAGCAGTACTTC. Translating gives CASSLGGALYEQYF.

The V call is TRBV5-1, the J call TRBJ2-1; 9 bases map to TRBD1. J gave up 4 bases and V 0 bases, and 2 bases lay outside the gene matches. The CDR3 runs 15 residues. CDR1 SGHRS and CDR2 YFSETQ come from the germline V gene. Here the CDR3 reads CASSLEGTGYNEQFF. DNA of the CDR3: TGCGCCAGCAGCTTGGAGGGGACAGGGTACAATGAGCAGTTCTTC.

This clone was counted a single time. This chain joins TRBV28 and TRBJ2-5; TRBD1 matches 7 bases. Germline CDR1 reads MDHEN; CDR2 reads SYDVKM. The CDR3 spans 16 residues. V lost 1 base to trimming and J lost 4 bases; unmatched junction nucleotides: 9. The CDR3 here is CASSLSPAGGRETQYF. Written as DNA, the CDR3 is TGTGCCAGCAGTTTATCCCCGGCAGGGGGTCGAGAGACCCAGTACTTC.

The chain has TRBV1 and TRBJ1-3; TRBD1 was called by the table and not checked on the DNA. TRBV1 is a listed pseudogene. The CDR3 totals 15 residues. The CDR3 here is CASSQRDRGLDTIYF. The CDR3 region has the DNA TGCGCCAGCAGCCAGAGGGACAGGGGGCTTGACACCATATATTTT.

This chain links TRBV6-8 with TRBJ1-1, with D possibly being TRBD1 (5 bases). Germline V CDR1 and CDR2: MNHGY, SAAAGT. The V gene lost 6 bases and the J gene lost 4 bases, with 12 bases spanning the gap. There are 13 residues in the CDR3. Here the CDR3 reads CASSLWGGTEAFF. CDR3 bases: TGTGCCAGCAGCCTCTGGGGGGGCACTGAAGCTTTCTTT.

This chain links TRBV29-1 with TRBJ1-4; D possibly corresponds to TRBD1 (6 bases). The CDR3 sequence is 14 residues long. Germline values: CDR1 SQVTM, CDR2 ANQGSEA. V was clipped by 3 bases and J by 7 bases, with 15 bases between them. The CDR3 sequence: CSVEFGGHGEKLFF. The CDR3 DNA reads TGCAGCGTTGAGTTTGGGGGGCATGGTGAAAAACTGTTTTTT.

This sequence joins TRBV19 and TRBJ2-7, with D possibly called TRBD1 or TRBD2 (6 bases each). V gave up 3 bases and J gave up 0 bases, with 12 bases separating them. This CDR3 comprises 15 residues. Germline CDR1 LNHDA, CDR2 SQIVND (reference sequence). The CDR3 DNA reads as TGTGCCAGTAGTATTTCCGGGGGCCCCTCCTACGAGCAGTACTTC. Its protein product is CASSISGGPSYEQYF.

This clone counts as medium-sized (0.01 to 0.1%). V and J are TRBV19 and TRBJ1-1; possibly TRBD1 for D (5 bases). CDR1 and CDR2 from the germline V gene are LNHDA and SQIVND (reference sequence). There are 13 residues in the CDR3. Deletions cut 3 bases from V and 7 bases from J, with 12 bases between. This chain's CDR3 is CASSILGTDEAFF. CDR3 in DNA: TGTGCCAGTAGTATTTTGGGGACTGATGAAGCTTTCTTT.

This rearrangement joins TRBV5-1 to TRBJ1-6; 7 positions agree with TRBD1. The CDR3 runs to 17 residues. CDR1 and CDR2 (germline): SGHRS, YFSETQ. V shed 5 bases and J 1 base; nucleotides not matched to a gene: 9. The CDR3 sequence: CASSRQGSKSYNSPLHF. The CDR3 region has the DNA TGCGCCAGCAGTCGACAGGGAAGCAAATCCTATAATTCACCCCTCCACTTT. Supplemented by reference TRBV5-1 and TRBJ1-6, the full variable domain reads KAGVTQTPRYLIKTRGQQVTLSCSPISGHRSVSWYQQTPGQGLQFLFEYFSETQRNKGNFPGRFSGRQFSNSRSEMNVSTLELGDSALYLCASSRQGSKSYNSPLHFGNGTRLTVT.

The rearrangement uses TRBV7-5 and TRBJ2-3; the table's D call, TRBD2, was not checked against the DNA. TRBV7-5 is reported as a pseudogene. The CDR3 totals 18 residues. Here the CDR3 reads CASSSGTSGRVWTDTQYF. The DNA for the CDR3 is TGTGCCAGCAGCAGCGGGACTAGCGGGAGGGTGTGGACAGATACGCAGTATTTT.

V gene TRBV19 combines with J gene TRBJ1-5; TRBD1 agrees at 7 bases. V was clipped by 3 bases and J by 2 bases; unmatched bases: 4. CDR3 length: 15 amino acids. Germline V lookup: CDR1 LNHDA, CDR2 SQIVND (reference sequence). The DNA for the CDR3 is TGTGCCAGTAGTATCGGCAGGGGGGGCAATCAGCCCCAGCATTTT. Amino acids: CASSIGRGGNQPQHF. The full variable domain, in which reference TRBV19 and TRBJ1-5 provide the parts outside the CDR3, is DGGITQSPKYLFRKEGQNVTLSCEQNLNHDAMYWYRQDPGQGLRLIYYSQIVNDFQKGDIAEGYSVSREKKESFPLTVTSAQKNPTAFYLCASSIGRGGNQPQHFGDGTRLSIL.

V and J are TRBV6-8 and TRBJ2-5; D ambiguous. V lost 5 bases to trimming and J lost 4 bases, with 11 bases between them. The CDR3 length is 13 residues. Germline-derived CDR1 and CDR2 are MNHGY and SAAAGT. The CDR3 sequence: CASSSTWRETQYF. The DNA of the CDR3 is TGTGCCAGCAGTAGCACCTGGAGAGAGACCCAGTACTTC.

This chain joins TRBV7-7 and TRBJ1-2, with 8 bases that match TRBD1. Germline CDR1 and CDR2: SSHAT and FNYEAQ (reference sequence). V lost 3 bases to trimming and J lost 4 bases; unmatched junction nucleotides: 10. This CDR3 region has 16 residues. CDR3 region: CASSLEPGQGPYGYTF. CDR3 nucleotide sequence: TGTGCCAGCAGCTTGGAGCCCGGACAGGGCCCCTATGGCTACACCTTC.

A few counts support this clone. DNA for the CDR3: TGCAGCGTTGAATCCAGGGAGGGCCAGCCCCAGCATTTT. Translation: CSVESREGQPQHF. This chain uses TRBV29-1 with TRBJ1-5; possibly TRBD1 for D (5 bases). Germline lookup yields CDR1 SQVTM and CDR2 ANQGSEA. Trimming took 2 bases from V and 7 from J, leaving 12 bases between them. The CDR3 has 13 residues.

This chain uses TRBV19 with TRBJ2-2, with D possibly being TRBD1 or TRBD2 (5 bases each). Germline CDR1 reads LNHDA; CDR2 reads SQIVND (reference sequence). V was pared by 6 bases and J by 7 bases, with 12 bases between. The CDR3 totals 13 residues. The CDR3 is CASRGVGFGELFF. In DNA form, the CDR3 reads TGTGCCAGTAGGGGGGTGGGTTTCGGGGAGCTGTTTTTT.

The table lists this clone with a count of one. This sequence joins TRBV11-3 and TRBJ1-2; D call uncertain. Germline-derived CDR1 and CDR2 are SGHNT and YENEEA. The CDR3 has 14 residues. The ends were cut back, 5 bases at V and 0 bases at J, with 10 bases in the middle. CDR3 nucleotide sequence: TGTGCCAGCAGCGTAACAGTTTCTAACTATGGCTACACCTTC. Translated, it gives CASSVTVSNYGYTF.